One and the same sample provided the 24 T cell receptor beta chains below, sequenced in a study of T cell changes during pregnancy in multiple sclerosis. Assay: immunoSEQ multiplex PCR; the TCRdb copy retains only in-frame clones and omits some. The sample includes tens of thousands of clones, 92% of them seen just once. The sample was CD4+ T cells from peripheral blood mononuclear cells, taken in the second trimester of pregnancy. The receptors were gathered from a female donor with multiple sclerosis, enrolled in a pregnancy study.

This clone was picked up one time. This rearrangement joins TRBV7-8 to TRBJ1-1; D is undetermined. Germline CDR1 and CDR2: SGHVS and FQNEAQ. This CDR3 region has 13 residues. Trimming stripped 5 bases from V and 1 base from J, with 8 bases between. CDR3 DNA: TGTGCCAGCAGCCTCCAGGCGAACACTGAAGCTTTCTTT. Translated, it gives CASSLQANTEAFF.

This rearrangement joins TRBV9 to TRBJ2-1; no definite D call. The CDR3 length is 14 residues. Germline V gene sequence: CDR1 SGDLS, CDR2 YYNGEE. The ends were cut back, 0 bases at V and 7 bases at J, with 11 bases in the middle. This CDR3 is CASSVAEVRNEQFF. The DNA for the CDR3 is TGTGCCAGCAGCGTAGCAGAGGTCCGGAATGAGCAGTTCTTC.

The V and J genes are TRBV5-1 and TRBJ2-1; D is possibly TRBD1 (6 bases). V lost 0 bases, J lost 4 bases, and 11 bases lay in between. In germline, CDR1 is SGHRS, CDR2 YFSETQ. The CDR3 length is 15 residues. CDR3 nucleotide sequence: TGCGCCAGCAGCTTGGAGGGACACCCATACAATGAGCAGTTCTTC. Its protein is CASSLEGHPYNEQFF. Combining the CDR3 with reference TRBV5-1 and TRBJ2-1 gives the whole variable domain KAGVTQTPRYLIKTRGQQVTLSCSPISGHRSVSWYQQTPGQGLQFLFEYFSETQRNKGNFPGRFSGRQFSNSRSEMNVSTLELGDSALYLCASSLEGHPYNEQFFGPGTRLTVL.

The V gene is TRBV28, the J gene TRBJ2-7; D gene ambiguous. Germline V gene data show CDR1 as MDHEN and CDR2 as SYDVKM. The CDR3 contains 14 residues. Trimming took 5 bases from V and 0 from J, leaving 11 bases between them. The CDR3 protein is CASSPTLSSYEQYF. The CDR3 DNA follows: TGTGCCAGCAGTCCCACATTAAGCTCCTACGAGCAGTACTTC.

CDR3 sequence reads: CASSIAQGVDTGELFF. The DNA of the CDR3 is TGTGCCAGTAGTATTGCACAGGGGGTTGACACCGGGGAGCTGTTTTTT. The genes are TRBV19 and TRBJ2-2, with 8 bases lining up with TRBD1. The CDR3 is made up of 16 amino acids. Per germline, CDR1 LNHDA and CDR2 SQIVND (reference sequence). Trimming at V came to 3 bases and at J to 3 bases, leaving 6 bases not matched to a gene. The whole variable domain, remainder taken from reference TRBV19 and TRBJ2-2, is DGGITQSPKYLFRKEGQNVTLSCEQNLNHDAMYWYRQDPGQGLRLIYYSQIVNDFQKGDIAEGYSVSREKKESFPLTVTSAQKNPTAFYLCASSIAQGVDTGELFFGEGSRLTVL.

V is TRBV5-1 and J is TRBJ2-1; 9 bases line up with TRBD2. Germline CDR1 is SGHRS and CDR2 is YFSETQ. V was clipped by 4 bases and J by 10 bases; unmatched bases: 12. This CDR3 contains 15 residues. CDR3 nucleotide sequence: TGCGCCAGCAGCCCCACCCCTAGCGGGGTAGGGGAGCAGTTCTTC. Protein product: CASSPTPSGVGEQFF.

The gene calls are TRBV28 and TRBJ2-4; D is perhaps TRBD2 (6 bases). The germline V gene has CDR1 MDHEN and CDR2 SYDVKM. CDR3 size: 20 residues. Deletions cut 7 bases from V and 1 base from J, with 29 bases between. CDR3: CASKSNSGDLLSYAKNIQYF. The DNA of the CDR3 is TGTGCCAGCAAAAGTAACTCGGGGGACCTACTCTCTTATGCCAAAAACATTCAGTACTTC.

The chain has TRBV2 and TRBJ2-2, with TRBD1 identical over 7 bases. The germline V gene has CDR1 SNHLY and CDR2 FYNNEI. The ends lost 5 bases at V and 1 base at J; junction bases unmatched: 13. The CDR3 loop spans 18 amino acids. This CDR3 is CASSKRRSDRVNTGELFF. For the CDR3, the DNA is TGTGCCAGCAGTAAGAGAAGAAGCGACAGGGTGAACACCGGGGAGCTGTTTTTT. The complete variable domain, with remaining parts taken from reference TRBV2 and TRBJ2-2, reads EPEVTQTPSHQVTQMGQEVILRCVPISNHLYFYWYRQILGQKVEFLVSFYNNEISEKSEIFDDQFSVERPDGSNFTLKIRSTKLEDSAMYFCASSKRRSDRVNTGELFFGEGSRLTVL.

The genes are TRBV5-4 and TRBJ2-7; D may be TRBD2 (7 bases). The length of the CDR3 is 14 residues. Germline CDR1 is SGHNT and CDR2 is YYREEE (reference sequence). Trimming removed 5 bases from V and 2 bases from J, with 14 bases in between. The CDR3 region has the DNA TGTGCCAGCAGGCCCAGCGGGACAACCTACGAGCAGTACTTC. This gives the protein CASRPSGTTYEQYF.

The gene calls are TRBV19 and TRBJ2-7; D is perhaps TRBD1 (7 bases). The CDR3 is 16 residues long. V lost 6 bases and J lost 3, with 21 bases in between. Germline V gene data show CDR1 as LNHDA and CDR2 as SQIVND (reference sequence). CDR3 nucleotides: TGTGCCAGTAGAAAGACAGGGCCCGGGGGAAACTACGAGCAGTACTTC. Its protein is CASRKTGPGGNYEQYF.

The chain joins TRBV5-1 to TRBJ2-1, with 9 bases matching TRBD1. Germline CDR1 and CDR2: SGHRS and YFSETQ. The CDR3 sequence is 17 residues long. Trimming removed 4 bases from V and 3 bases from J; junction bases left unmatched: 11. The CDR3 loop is CASSLDRGGDFYNEQFF. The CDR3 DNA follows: TGCGCCAGCAGCCTGGACAGGGGAGGAGACTTCTACAATGAGCAGTTCTTC.

Here the CDR3 reads CASSPRTASEQYF. CDR3 bases: TGTGCCAGCAGCCCCCGCACCGCCAGTGAGCAGTACTTC. The chain is built from TRBV6-6 and TRBJ2-7; D is unclear. Germline lookup yields CDR1 MNHNY and CDR2 SVGAGI (reference sequence). Deletions cut 6 bases from V and 7 bases from J, with 16 bases between. The CDR3 spans 13 residues.

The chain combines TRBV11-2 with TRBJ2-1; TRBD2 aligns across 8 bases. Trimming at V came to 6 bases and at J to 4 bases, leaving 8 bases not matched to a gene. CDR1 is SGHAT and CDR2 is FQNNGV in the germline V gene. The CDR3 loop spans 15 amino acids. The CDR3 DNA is TGTGCCAGCAGTTTCCGGGGGGGTGGGTACAATGAGCAGTTCTTC. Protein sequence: CASSFRGGGYNEQFF.

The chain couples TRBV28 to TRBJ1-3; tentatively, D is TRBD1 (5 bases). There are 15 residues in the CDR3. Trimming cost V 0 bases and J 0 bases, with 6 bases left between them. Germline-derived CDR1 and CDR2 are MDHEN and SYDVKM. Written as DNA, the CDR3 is TGTGCCAGCAGTTTATGGGGGCTCTCTGGAAACACCATATATTTT. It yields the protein CASSLWGLSGNTIYF.

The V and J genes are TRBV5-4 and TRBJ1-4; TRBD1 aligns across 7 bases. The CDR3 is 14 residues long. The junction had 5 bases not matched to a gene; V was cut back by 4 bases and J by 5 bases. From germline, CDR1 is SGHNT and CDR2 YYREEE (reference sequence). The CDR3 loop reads CASSLGQLNEKLFF. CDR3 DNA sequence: TGTGCCAGCAGCCTGGGACAGCTAAATGAAAAACTGTTTTTT.

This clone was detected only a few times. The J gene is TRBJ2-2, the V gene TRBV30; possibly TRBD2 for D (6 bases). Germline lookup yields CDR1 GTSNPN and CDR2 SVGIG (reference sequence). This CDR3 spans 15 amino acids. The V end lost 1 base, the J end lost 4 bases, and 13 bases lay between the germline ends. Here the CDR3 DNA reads TGTGCCTGGAGTGCGGAGCGGGCGGGCACCGGGGAGCTGTTTTTT. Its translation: CAWSAERAGTGELFF.

CDR3 in DNA: TGTGCCTGGAGTAGTCGCGTCTATGGCTACACCTTC. Translation: CAWSSRVYGYTF. The rearrangement links TRBV30 to TRBJ1-2; D is unresolved. V gave up 2 bases and J gave up 4 bases, with 8 bases separating them. The CDR3 extends over 12 amino acids. Germline V lookup: CDR1 GTSNPN, CDR2 SVGIG (reference sequence).

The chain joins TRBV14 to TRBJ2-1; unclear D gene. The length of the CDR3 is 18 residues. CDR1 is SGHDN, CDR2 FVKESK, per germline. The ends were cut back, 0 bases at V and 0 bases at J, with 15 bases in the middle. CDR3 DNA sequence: TGTGCCAGCAGCCAAGATTCGGTCCTTGGGCCCTCCTACAATGAGCAGTTCTTC. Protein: CASSQDSVLGPSYNEQFF.

The CDR3 DNA is TGTGCCAGCACCAGGGAGGTTAACTATGGCTACACCTTC. It translates to CASTREVNYGYTF. The V call is TRBV28, the J call TRBJ1-2, with a weak D call TRBD1 (5 bases). V gave up 7 bases and J gave up 1 base, with 10 bases separating them. The CDR3 runs to 13 residues. Germline V CDR1 and CDR2: MDHEN, SYDVKM.

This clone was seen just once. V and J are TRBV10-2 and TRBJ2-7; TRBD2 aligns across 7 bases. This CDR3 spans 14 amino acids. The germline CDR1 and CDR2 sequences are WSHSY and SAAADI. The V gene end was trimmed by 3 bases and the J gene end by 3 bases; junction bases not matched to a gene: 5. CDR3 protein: CASSEGGRVYEQYF. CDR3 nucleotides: TGCGCCAGCAGTGAAGGCGGGAGAGTCTACGAGCAGTACTTC.

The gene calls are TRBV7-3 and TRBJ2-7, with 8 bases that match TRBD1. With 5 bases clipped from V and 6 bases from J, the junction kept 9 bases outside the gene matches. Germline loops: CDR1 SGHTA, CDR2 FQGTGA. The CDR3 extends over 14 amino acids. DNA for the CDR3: TGTGCCAGCAGCCGGAAAGGACAGGGAGGCGAGCAGTACTTC. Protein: CASSRKGQGGEQYF.

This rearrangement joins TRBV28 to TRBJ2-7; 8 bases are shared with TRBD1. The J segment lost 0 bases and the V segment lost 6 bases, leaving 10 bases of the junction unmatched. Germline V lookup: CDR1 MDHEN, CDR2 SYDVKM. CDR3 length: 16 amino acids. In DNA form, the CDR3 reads TGTGCCAGCAGCCCCCTGGACAGGGCCCACTCCTACGAGCAGTACTTC. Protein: CASSPLDRAHSYEQYF.

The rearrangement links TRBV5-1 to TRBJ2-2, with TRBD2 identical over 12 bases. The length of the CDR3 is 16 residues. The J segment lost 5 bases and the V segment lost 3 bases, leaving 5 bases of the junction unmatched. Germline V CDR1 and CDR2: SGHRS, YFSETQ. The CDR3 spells CASSSLAGGNTGELFF. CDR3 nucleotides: TGCGCCAGCAGCTCGCTAGCGGGGGGGAATACCGGGGAGCTGTTTTTT.

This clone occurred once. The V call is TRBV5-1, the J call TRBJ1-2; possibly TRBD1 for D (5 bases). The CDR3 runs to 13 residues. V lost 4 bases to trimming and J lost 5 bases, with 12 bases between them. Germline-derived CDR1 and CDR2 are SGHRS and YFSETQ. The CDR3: CASSRARGYGYTF. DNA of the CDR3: TGCGCCAGCAGCCGGGCCCGGGGGTATGGCTACACCTTC.